A single sample gave rise to the 25 T cell receptor beta chains below, sequenced in a study of T cell responses to AZD1222 COVID-19 vaccine. TCRdb keeps only in-frame clones here, not all; method: immunoSEQ multiplex PCR. The repertoire includes 150,000 to 170,000 clones, about 88% of them detected once, and around 3% sits in the top ten. The sample in question was peripheral blood, obtained on day 0 of AZD1222 vaccination. The receptors originated from an adult in good health.

The CDR3 protein is CASSMWAANTEAFF. The DNA of the CDR3 is TGTGCCAGTAGTATGTGGGCAGCGAACACTGAAGCTTTCTTT. The chain links TRBV19 to TRBJ1-1; D is uncertain. This CDR3 has 14 amino acids. Trimming pared 3 bases from V and 1 base from J, leaving 9 bases between. In germline, CDR1 is LNHDA, CDR2 SQIVND (reference sequence).

This chain uses TRBV5-4 with TRBJ1-6, with 11 bases matching TRBD1. CDR3 length: 15 amino acids. J gave up 6 bases and V 5 bases, and 4 bases lay outside the gene matches. The germline CDR1 and CDR2 sequences are SGHNT and YYREEE (reference sequence). The DNA of the CDR3 is TGTGCCAGCAGACCCGGACAGGGGGCTAATTCACCCCTCCACTTT. Translated: CASRPGQGANSPLHF.

The chain employs TRBV5-1 and TRBJ1-5; TRBD1 is a possible D gene (5 bases). This CDR3 spans 18 amino acids. The germline gives CDR1 SGHRS, CDR2 YFSETQ. The V and J ends lost 5 bases and 3 bases respectively, with 24 bases between them. CDR3 sequence: CASSRAWKGLESNQPQHF. In DNA, the CDR3 is TGCGCCAGCAGTCGCGCTTGGAAGGGGCTAGAATCCAATCAGCCCCAGCATTTT.

The chain carries TRBV2 and TRBJ1-1; D unresolved. Deletions cut 8 bases from V and 0 bases from J, with 10 bases between. CDR1 is SNHLY and CDR2 is FYNNEI in the germline V gene. The CDR3 covers 13 residues. CDR3 loop: CASRLELNTEAFF. The CDR3 DNA reads as TGTGCCAGCCGATTGGAGCTGAACACTGAAGCTTTCTTT.

The J gene is TRBJ2-7, the V gene TRBV5-6, with TRBD2 matching over 12 bases. Germline values: CDR1 SGHDT, CDR2 YYEEEE. The CDR3 covers 16 residues. Unmatched junction bases numbered 9, after V lost 3 bases and J lost 5 bases. The CDR3 reads CASSWGPTSGGDEQYF. The CDR3 DNA reads as TGTGCCAGCAGCTGGGGGCCGACTAGCGGGGGCGACGAGCAGTACTTC. The full variable domain, with the rest looked up from reference TRBV5-6 and TRBJ2-7, is DAGVTQSPTHLIKTRGQQVTLRCSPKSGHDTVSWYQQALGQGPQFIFQYYEEEERQRGNFPDRFSGHQFPNYSSELNVNALLLGDSALYLCASSWGPTSGGDEQYFGPGTRLTVT.

The rearrangement links TRBV10-2 to TRBJ2-3; D is ambiguous. Per the germline V gene, CDR1 is WSHSY and CDR2 is SAAADI. Trimming cost V 1 base and J 2 bases, with 10 bases left between them. This CDR3 comprises 15 residues. CDR3 nucleotides: TGCGCCAGCAGTGAGTATGGTCAGTCCACAGATACGCAGTATTTT. Amino acid sequence: CASSEYGQSTDTQYF.

The chain recombines TRBV29-1 with TRBJ2-7; 10 nucleotides match TRBD1. The V gene's germline CDR1 is SQVTM and CDR2 ANQGSEA. The CDR3 runs to 14 residues. V lost 5 bases and J lost 7; bases outside the gene matches: 11. The CDR3 DNA sequence: TGCAGCGTTTCAAGACAGGGGGCGATGGGAGAGCAGTACTTC. It yields the protein CSVSRQGAMGEQYF.

The rearrangement uses TRBV11-2 and TRBJ2-7; D may be TRBD1 (6 bases). From germline, CDR1 is SGHAT and CDR2 FQNNGV. The CDR3 is made up of 13 amino acids. V was cut by 5 bases and J by 7 bases, with 15 bases left in between. The CDR3 reads CASSPVTGNEQYF. CDR3 nucleotides: TGTGCCAGCAGCCCGGTAACAGGGAATGAGCAGTACTTC.

The V and J genes are TRBV6-5 and TRBJ2-1, with D perhaps assigned TRBD1 or TRBD2 (5 bases each). V lost 5 bases and J lost 7, with 18 bases in between. The CDR3 sequence is 15 residues long. The germline CDR1 and CDR2 sequences are MNHEY and SVGAGI. DNA for the CDR3: TGTGCCAGCAGTCGACGGGACCTTTTGGGTAATGAGCAGTTCTTC. It specifies CASSRRDLLGNEQFF.

V and J are TRBV2 and TRBJ1-5, with 7 positions matching TRBD1. Trimming removed 2 bases from V and 0 bases from J; junction bases left unmatched: 4. CDR1 is SNHLY, CDR2 FYNNEI, per germline. There are 16 residues in the CDR3. In DNA form, the CDR3 reads TGTGCCAGCAGTGAACAGGGGGGCAATAGCAATCAGCCCCAGCATTTT. This gives the protein CASSEQGGNSNQPQHF. The whole variable domain, remainder taken from reference TRBV2 and TRBJ1-5, is EPEVTQTPSHQVTQMGQEVILRCVPISNHLYFYWYRQILGQKVEFLVSFYNNEISEKSEIFDDQFSVERPDGSNFTLKIRSTKLEDSAMYFCASSEQGGNSNQPQHFGDGTRLSIL.

A note on this clone: A much more abundant neighbour one base away suggests this may be a read error. CDR3 residues: CASSVEVNTEAFF. The CDR3 region has the DNA TGTGCCAGCAGCGTAGAGGTGAACACTGAAGCTTTCTTT. The chain joins TRBV9 to TRBJ1-1, with unresolved D. The CDR3 runs to 13 residues. The ends were cut back, 0 bases at V and 0 bases at J, with 3 bases in the middle. Germline CDR1 is SGDLS and CDR2 is YYNGEE.

This clone was counted between two and nine times. The chain carries TRBV27 and TRBJ2-7; 10 positions match TRBD2. Looked up from germline, CDR1 is MNHEY and CDR2 is SMNVEV (reference sequence). The CDR3 consists of 14 residues. V lost 6 bases, J lost 3 bases, and 5 bases stayed unmatched. This chain's CDR3 is CASSRTSGVYEQYF. CDR3 DNA: TGTGCCAGCAGCCGGACTAGCGGTGTCTACGAGCAGTACTTC.

This chain uses TRBV4-1 with TRBJ2-1; TRBD2 agrees at 7 bases. V lost 0 bases to trimming and J lost 9 bases; unmatched junction nucleotides: 8. Germline-derived CDR1 and CDR2 are MGHRA and YSYEKL. The CDR3 has 15 amino acids. The CDR3 spells CASSQEVRGKGEQFF. CDR3 nucleotides: TGCGCCAGCAGCCAAGAAGTGCGGGGGAAAGGTGAGCAGTTCTTC.

This chain connects TRBV5-6 to TRBJ2-7, with D tentatively TRBD1 (6 bases). V was shortened by 4 bases and J by 7 bases, with 12 bases between the two germline ends. The CDR3 is 12 amino acids. Germline values: CDR1 SGHDT, CDR2 YYEEEE. This CDR3 is CASSPGVGEQYF. The CDR3 DNA sequence: TGTGCCAGCAGCCCAGGGGTGGGAGAGCAGTACTTC. Drawing the rest from reference TRBV5-6 and TRBJ2-7, the complete variable domain is DAGVTQSPTHLIKTRGQQVTLRCSPKSGHDTVSWYQQALGQGPQFIFQYYEEEERQRGNFPDRFSGHQFPNYSSELNVNALLLGDSALYLCASSPGVGEQYFGPGTRLTVT.

The genes are TRBV7-2 and TRBJ1-4; 10 bases align to TRBD1. CDR1 and CDR2 from the germline V gene are SGHTA and FQGNSA. CDR3 size: 14 residues. V dropped 7 bases and J dropped 8; count of bases not matched to a gene: 7. CDR3 coding DNA: TGTGCCAGCACCCGACAGGGGGCGCGGGAAAAACTGTTTTTT. Encoded protein: CASTRQGAREKLFF. Full variable domain (remainder filled in from reference TRBV7-2 and TRBJ1-4): GAGVSQSPSNKVTEKGKDVELRCDPISGHTALYWYRQSLGQGLEFLIYFQGNSAPDKSGLPSDRFSAERTGGSVSTLTIQRTQQEDSAVYLCASTRQGAREKLFFGSGTQLSVL.

The genes are TRBV9 and TRBJ2-7; 9 positions agree with TRBD1. Per the germline V gene, CDR1 is SGDLS and CDR2 is YYNGEE. The CDR3 loop spans 15 amino acids. V shed 2 bases, J shed 6 bases, and the junction held 9 bases outside the gene matches. The CDR3 reads CASSVGTGTVGEQYF. The CDR3 coding sequence is TGTGCCAGCAGCGTCGGGACAGGGACGGTCGGCGAGCAGTACTTC.

The rearrangement links TRBV4-1 to TRBJ1-2; D gene uncertain. The CDR3 runs to 15 residues. Per the germline V gene, CDR1 is MGHRA and CDR2 is YSYEKL. Trimming removed 2 bases at V and 6 bases at J, with 16 bases between. CDR3 loop: CASSQIFKSGDGYTF. The CDR3 DNA sequence: TGCGCCAGCAGCCAAATCTTTAAGAGTGGGGATGGCTACACCTTC.

The gene calls are TRBV27 and TRBJ1-1, with 8 bases matching TRBD1. The CDR3 loop spans 17 amino acids. Trimming cost V 5 bases and J 3 bases; bases outside gene matches: 14. Germline V lookup: CDR1 MNHEY, CDR2 SMNVEV (reference sequence). CDR3 amino acids: CASSPRDRQPIDTEAFF. The CDR3 nucleotides read TGTGCCAGCAGTCCCCGGGACAGGCAGCCAATCGACACTGAAGCTTTCTTT.

V usage is TRBV19 and J usage is TRBJ2-2, with 8 bases that match TRBD1. Germline CDR1 reads LNHDA; CDR2 reads SQIVND (reference sequence). This CDR3 is 17 amino acids long. V dropped 7 bases and J dropped 6; count of bases not matched to a gene: 16. The DNA of the CDR3 is TGTGCCAGTACCTTTTTGGTTAGACAGGGGATCCCCGGGGAGCTGTTTTTT. Amino acid sequence: CASTFLVRQGIPGELFF.

The CDR3 loop reads CASSREGGPSSYNEQFF. CDR3 in DNA: TGTGCCAGCAGCAGGGAGGGGGGGCCTAGCTCCTACAATGAGCAGTTCTTC. The chain employs TRBV5-4 and TRBJ2-1, with TRBD2 as a possible D gene (7 bases). Germline assignment: CDR1 SGHNT and CDR2 YYREEE (reference sequence). The V and J ends lost 4 bases and 0 bases respectively, with 17 bases between them. The CDR3 contains 17 residues. The whole variable domain, filled in from reference TRBV5-4 and TRBJ2-1, reads ETGVTQSPTHLIKTRGQQVTLRCSSQSGHNTVSWYQQALGQGPQFIFQYYREEENGRGNFPPRFSGLQFPNYSSELNVNALELDDSALYLCASSREGGPSSYNEQFFGPGTRLTVL.

J is TRBJ1-1 and V is TRBV15; a weak D match, TRBD1 (6 bases). The V gene lost 1 base and the J gene lost 4 bases, with 10 bases spanning the gap. From germline, CDR1 is LNHNV and CDR2 YYDKDF (reference sequence). The length of the CDR3 is 14 residues. The CDR3 here is CATSRAGVGTEAFF. For the CDR3, the DNA is TGTGCCACCAGCAGAGCAGGGGTGGGCACTGAAGCTTTCTTT. The variable domain in full, with the rest retrieved from reference TRBV15 and TRBJ1-1, is DAMVIQNPRYQVTQFGKPVTLSCSQTLNHNVMYWYQQKSSQAPKLLFHYYDKDFNNEADTPDNFQSRRPNTSFCFLDIRSPGLGDTAMYLCATSRAGVGTEAFFGQGTRLTVV.

There are many counts of this clone. The V and J genes are TRBV10-1 and TRBJ1-5; D possibly corresponds to TRBD1 (6 bases). The germline CDR1 and CDR2 sequences are WNHNN and SYGVQD (reference sequence). The CDR3 has 12 residues. V shed 9 bases and J shed 5 bases, with 11 bases lying between them. The CDR3 region has the DNA TGCGCCAGTCTGAGGGGGGATCAGCCCCAGCATTTT. Translated, it gives CASLRGDQPQHF.

The J gene is TRBJ1-1, the V gene TRBV7-8; 11 bases align to TRBD1. V was clipped by 5 bases and J by 6 bases; unmatched bases: 8. Germline-derived CDR1 and CDR2 are SGHVS and FQNEAQ. This CDR3 comprises 15 residues. CDR3 nucleotides: TGTGCCAGCAGCCTCCGGGACAGGGGGTTCTCTGAAGCTTTCTTT. It translates to CASSLRDRGFSEAFF. The whole variable domain, filled in from reference TRBV7-8 and TRBJ1-1, reads GAGVSQSPRYKVAKRGQDVALRCDPISGHVSLFWYQQALGQGPEFLTYFQNEAQLDKSGLPSDRFFAERPEGSVSTLKIQRTQQEDSAVYLCASSLRDRGFSEAFFGQGTRLTVV.

The CDR3 region has the DNA TGTGCCAGCAGCTTAGCCAGGGCCCAAGAGACCCAGTACTTC. Translation gives CASSLARAQETQYF. This chain links TRBV7-2 with TRBJ2-5, with TRBD1 as a possible D gene (5 bases). The CDR3 loop spans 14 amino acids. In germline, CDR1 is SGHTA, CDR2 FQGNSA. Trimming cost V 0 bases and J 1 base, with 6 bases left between them.

This clone was counted a few times. The gene calls are TRBV5-6 and TRBJ2-1; 9 bases are a match to TRBD1. The germline V gene has CDR1 SGHDT and CDR2 YYEEEE. V dropped 4 bases and J dropped 6; count of bases not matched to a gene: 8. The CDR3 is 15 residues long. The CDR3 reads CASSGPGTGFNEQFF. The DNA for the CDR3 is TGTGCCAGCAGCGGGCCCGGGACAGGGTTCAATGAGCAGTTCTTC.